Below, 27 T cell receptor beta chains from the same sample are listed, as sequenced in a study of beta chain features in type 1 diabetes. Sequenced material consisted of expressed TCRB transcripts (all of the isolated RNA was reverse transcribed). TCRdb keeps only in-frame clones here, not all; method: immunoSEQ multiplex PCR. This sample has about 370,000 clones; approximately 16% occur once, and the top ten carry more than 0.015%. Source material: naive CD4+ T cells from blood. These receptors all stem from a woman between 18 and 30 years old in good health.

This clone appeared a few times. This chain joins TRBV29-1 and TRBJ2-1, with TRBD2 matching 8 bases. The J segment lost 5 bases and the V segment lost 7 bases, leaving 7 bases of the junction unmatched. Germline assignment: CDR1 SQVTM and CDR2 ANQGSEA. The CDR3 covers 13 residues. CDR3 in amino acids: CSGFRGGNNEQFF. As DNA, the CDR3 is TGCAGCGGCTTCCGGGGGGGAAACAATGAGCAGTTCTTC.

This clone was seen a handful of times. The chain has TRBV18 and TRBJ2-7; 13 nucleotides agree with TRBD2. The germline V gene has CDR1 KGHSH and CDR2 LQKENI. The CDR3 sequence is 18 residues long. With V trimmed by 1 base and J by 3 bases, 9 bases remained unmatched. The chain's CDR3 is CASSPLFHRTSGSYEQYF. DNA of the CDR3: TGTGCCAGCTCACCACTTTTCCACCGGACTAGCGGGAGCTACGAGCAGTACTTC.

This clone was seen a handful of times. V usage is TRBV30 and J usage is TRBJ2-3, with D perhaps matching TRBD1 (5 bases). The ends were cut back, 8 bases at V and 0 bases at J, with 9 bases in the middle. This CDR3 has 12 residues. Germline V gives CDR1 GTSNPN, CDR2 SVGIG (reference sequence). The CDR3 loop reads CALGASTDTQYF. CDR3 DNA sequence: TGTGCCCTTGGGGCCAGCACAGATACGCAGTATTTT.

This rearrangement joins TRBV15 to TRBJ1-5, with a possible D match to TRBD1 (6 bases). The CDR3 is 15 amino acids. V shed 6 bases and J shed 0 bases, with 12 bases lying between them. The germline gives CDR1 LNHNV, CDR2 YYDKDF (reference sequence). The CDR3, as DNA: TGTGCCACCAGGCACTTGGACAGTAGCAATCAGCCCCAGCATTTT. Translating gives CATRHLDSSNQPQHF.

CDR3 residues: CSVEGPPGQANNEQFF. CDR3 sequence (DNA): TGCAGCGTTGAAGGTCCGCCGGGACAGGCTAACAATGAGCAGTTCTTC. The chain couples TRBV29-1 to TRBJ2-1; 8 bases match TRBD1. The CDR3 totals 16 residues. Germline V lookup: CDR1 SQVTM, CDR2 ANQGSEA. J gave up 5 bases and V 1 base, and 10 bases lay outside the gene matches.

The rearrangement links TRBV7-9 to TRBJ2-5; possible D gene TRBD1, 6 bases. Trimming took 2 bases from V and 5 from J, leaving 12 bases between them. Germline V gene sequence: CDR1 SEHNR, CDR2 FQNEAQ (reference sequence). The CDR3 covers 14 residues. CDR3 DNA sequence: TGTGCCAGCAGCTTAAGTTCAGGGGCCGAGACCCAGTACTTC. Translated: CASSLSSGAETQYF.

The rearrangement joins TRBV6-1 to TRBJ2-7; the D is unclear. Germline CDR1 and CDR2: MNHNS and SASEGT. The CDR3 runs 12 residues. Trimming stripped 7 bases from V and 0 bases from J, with 7 bases between. The CDR3 spells CASNPGSYEQYF. As DNA, the CDR3 is TGTGCCAGCAATCCCGGCTCCTACGAGCAGTACTTC.

This clone was picked up a small number of times. The rearrangement uses TRBV2 and TRBJ2-4; TRBD1 is a possible D gene (7 bases). The CDR3 is 12 amino acids. CDR1 and CDR2 (germline): SNHLY, FYNNEI. V dropped 10 bases and J dropped 10 bases, with 17 bases sitting between them. CDR3 in amino acids: CATRRDSLIQYF. CDR3 nucleotides: TGTGCCACCAGGCGGGACAGCCTTATTCAGTACTTC.

Note on this clone: Other DNA sequences of this sample code for an identical CDR3. The CDR3 reads CASSLAGDTEAFF. The CDR3 nucleotides are TGCGCCAGCAGCTTGGCGGGGGACACTGAAGCTTTCTTT. The V gene is TRBV5-1, the J gene TRBJ1-1; possibly TRBD1 for D (5 bases). The CDR3 totals 13 residues. The ends were cut back, 0 bases at V and 3 bases at J, with 6 bases in the middle. Per germline, CDR1 SGHRS and CDR2 YFSETQ.

This chain uses TRBV30 with TRBJ2-3, with 11 bases matching TRBD1. The V segment lost 6 bases and the J segment 2 bases; nucleotides outside the gene matches: 4. Germline-derived CDR1 and CDR2 are GTSNPN and SVGIG (reference sequence). The CDR3 contains 14 residues. This chain's CDR3 is CACGTGGPTDTQYF. The CDR3 DNA is TGTGCCTGCGGGACAGGGGGTCCCACAGATACGCAGTATTTT.

J is TRBJ2-7 and V is TRBV4-3; 7 nucleotides line up with TRBD1. The ends lost 1 base at V and 3 bases at J; junction bases unmatched: 9. CDR1 and CDR2 from the germline V gene are LGHNA and YSLEER. The CDR3 covers 16 residues. The CDR3 DNA reads TGCGCCAGCAGCCAAGCCCTAGGGGGCCCCTACTACGAGCAGTACTTC. Translating it yields CASSQALGGPYYEQYF.

A few counts support this clone. CDR3 in amino acids: CASTLTGETQYF. In DNA, the CDR3 is TGTGCCAGCACCTTAACGGGAGAGACCCAGTACTTC. V and J are TRBV2 and TRBJ2-5; D remains unclear. This CDR3 has 12 amino acids. Germline loops: CDR1 SNHLY, CDR2 FYNNEI. Trimming took 7 bases from V and 4 from J, leaving 10 bases between them.

The V and J genes are TRBV4-1 and TRBJ2-1, with TRBD1 matching over 10 bases. Germline V CDR1 and CDR2: MGHRA, YSYEKL. The CDR3 sequence is 15 residues long. The V segment lost 4 bases and the J segment 4 bases; nucleotides outside the gene matches: 4. In DNA, the CDR3 is TGCGCCAGCAGCCGCCCGGGACAGGGGTACAATGAGCAGTTCTTC. It yields the protein CASSRPGQGYNEQFF.

This clone was counted only a few times. The V and J genes are TRBV9 and TRBJ2-3; D might be TRBD1 (6 bases). Germline V gives CDR1 SGDLS, CDR2 YYNGEE. The CDR3 runs 15 residues. The germline V and J ends were trimmed by 4 bases and 4 bases, with 16 bases remaining between them. The DNA of the CDR3 is TGTGCCAGCAGCCACCGACAGGCCAAGTCAGATACGCAGTATTTT. Its translation is CASSHRQAKSDTQYF.

The table lists this clone with a few counts. The chain combines TRBV7-2 with TRBJ2-7; TRBD2 agrees at 8 bases. V shed 1 base, J shed 5 bases, and the junction held 16 bases outside the gene matches. Germline loops: CDR1 SGHTA, CDR2 FQGNSA. This CDR3 has 18 residues. The CDR3 is CASSLVSLSGSVVDEQYF. As DNA, the CDR3 is TGTGCCAGCAGCTTAGTATCCCTAAGCGGGAGTGTAGTGGACGAGCAGTACTTC. Filled out from reference TRBV7-2 and TRBJ2-7, the complete variable domain reads GAGVSQSPSNKVTEKGKDVELRCDPISGHTALYWYRQSLGQGLEFLIYFQGNSAPDKSGLPSDRFSAERTGGSVSTLTIQRTQQEDSAVYLCASSLVSLSGSVVDEQYFGPGTRLTVT.

This clone was seen a few times. The CDR3 region has the DNA TGTGCCTGGAGTCCAGGGGCTGGGGCCAACGTCCTGACTTTC. It encodes CAWSPGAGANVLTF. The V and J genes are TRBV30 and TRBJ2-6; tentative D call: TRBD1 (6 bases). The CDR3 contains 14 residues. The germline V gene has CDR1 GTSNPN and CDR2 SVGIG (reference sequence). The ends were cut back, 2 bases at V and 2 bases at J, with 7 bases in the middle.

The rearrangement uses TRBV30 and TRBJ1-1; no reliable D call. The CDR3 sequence is 12 residues long. V dropped 4 bases and J dropped 0 bases, with 6 bases sitting between them. Germline assignment: CDR1 GTSNPN and CDR2 SVGIG (reference sequence). Here the CDR3 DNA reads TGTGCCTGGATAGTCCTGAACACTGAAGCTTTCTTT. Encoded protein: CAWIVLNTEAFF.

The chain employs TRBV28 and TRBJ2-5, with a possible D match to TRBD1 (5 bases). This CDR3 is built from 16 residues. Germline V lookup: CDR1 MDHEN, CDR2 SYDVKM. The V gene lost 4 bases and the J gene lost 2 bases, with 17 bases spanning the gap. The CDR3 nucleotides read TGTGCCAGCAGTTCCCCGACAGAAGGGGCACAAGAGACCCAGTACTTC. Translating it yields CASSSPTEGAQETQYF.

The chain carries TRBV25-1 and TRBJ1-1, with D maybe TRBD1 (6 bases). This CDR3 has 12 residues. Trimming removed 4 bases at V and 4 bases at J, with 7 bases between. Germline loops: CDR1 MGHDK, CDR2 SYGVNS. CDR3 in DNA: TGTGCCAGCAGTGCACAGGGCACTGAAGCTTTCTTT. The encoded protein is CASSAQGTEAFF.

This clone was seen only a few times. The CDR3 nucleotides read TGCGCCAGCAGCTTGCTAGGGATGAGAGGGGAGACCCAGTACTTC. Protein: CASSLLGMRGETQYF. This rearrangement joins TRBV5-1 to TRBJ2-5; a possible D gene is TRBD2 (5 bases). Germline V gene lookup returns CDR1 SGHRS and CDR2 YFSETQ. The CDR3 length is 15 residues. V lost 1 base to trimming and J lost 5 bases, with 15 bases between them. Using reference TRBV5-1 and TRBJ2-5 for the parts outside the CDR3, the full variable domain is KAGVTQTPRYLIKTRGQQVTLSCSPISGHRSVSWYQQTPGQGLQFLFEYFSETQRNKGNFPGRFSGRQFSNSRSEMNVSTLELGDSALYLCASSLLGMRGETQYFGPGTRLLVL.

The CDR3 DNA follows: TGTGCCAGCAGCGTAGATCACAGCTCAGCTAACTATGGCTACACCTTC. This encodes CASSVDHSSANYGYTF. This chain links TRBV9 with TRBJ1-2; D unclear. Germline values: CDR1 SGDLS, CDR2 YYNGEE. The CDR3 runs 16 residues. V was pared by 0 bases and J by 0 bases, with 12 bases between.

V usage is TRBV4-1 and J usage is TRBJ2-5, with TRBD2 as a possible D gene (6 bases). Germline V gene lookup returns CDR1 MGHRA and CDR2 YSYEKL. The CDR3 has 15 residues. Trimming pared 4 bases from V and 5 bases from J, leaving 17 bases between. For the CDR3, the DNA is TGCGCCAGCAGCCCGGGGACTCCAATCCGCGAGACCCAGTACTTC. This sequence encodes CASSPGTPIRETQYF.

The chain uses TRBV9 and TRBJ2-3, with D possibly TRBD2 on 6 matching bases. The CDR3 is 14 amino acids. Deletions cut 4 bases from V and 2 bases from J, with 11 bases between. CDR1 and CDR2 from the germline V gene are SGDLS and YYNGEE. CDR3: CASSPRRDTDTQYF. As DNA, the CDR3 is TGTGCCAGCAGCCCCAGGAGGGACACAGATACGCAGTATTTT. Full variable domain (remainder filled in from reference TRBV9 and TRBJ2-3): DSGVTQTPKHLITATGQRVTLRCSPRSGDLSVYWYQQSLDQGLQFLIQYYNGEERAKGNILERFSAQQFPDLHSELNLSSLELGDSALYFCASSPRRDTDTQYFGPGTRLTVL.

The CDR3 coding sequence is TGTGCCTGGAGTACAGGGTGGAGCAATCAGCCCCAGCATTTT. Its translation is CAWSTGWSNQPQHF. The V gene is TRBV30, the J gene TRBJ1-5; TRBD1 might be the D (6 bases). Germline assignment: CDR1 GTSNPN and CDR2 SVGIG (reference sequence). The CDR3 sequence is 14 residues long. Trimming left V 2 bases short and J 1 base short, with 9 bases between.

This clone was found a few times. The rearrangement links TRBV28 to TRBJ2-5, with 8 positions matching TRBD2. J was trimmed by 3 bases and V by 6 bases; bases with no gene match: 12. The length of the CDR3 is 16 residues. Germline assignment: CDR1 MDHEN and CDR2 SYDVKM. The CDR3 spells CASSPAGGGRKETQYF. Written as DNA, the CDR3 is TGTGCCAGCAGCCCAGCTGGAGGCGGGAGGAAAGAGACCCAGTACTTC.

The CDR3 bases are TGCGCCAGCAGCGCCCCGGGACAGGGTACCTTC. Translated, it gives CASSAPGQGTF. The V gene is TRBV5-1, the J gene TRBJ1-2; 9 bases fit TRBD1. Trimming cost V 4 bases and J 14 bases; bases outside gene matches: 6. CDR1 SGHRS and CDR2 YFSETQ come from the germline V gene. The CDR3 is 11 amino acids.

The chain uses TRBV30 and TRBJ1-5; D might be TRBD1 (5 bases). Germline V gives CDR1 GTSNPN, CDR2 SVGIG (reference sequence). V was pared by 3 bases and J by 0 bases, with 12 bases between. The CDR3 has 15 residues. CDR3 nucleotides: TGTGCCTGGAGCGACGACAGACATAGCAATCAGCCCCAGCATTTT. Amino acid sequence: CAWSDDRHSNQPQHF.